This T cell receptor beta chain comes out of a study of T cell repertoires in cytomegalovirus infection. In the study overall: It was recently identified HLA-C-restricted and well-studied HLA-B-restricted CMV epitopes that the study used. Indications came from public TCR beta signatures; they pointed to CMV infection and to a matching HLA type. Overall study findings and caveats: In two of eight donors, the top clonotype was HLA-C-restricted CMV-specific.

Each CDR3 protein is one row after TCRdb ran MiXCR on the reads. The profile shows approximately 990,000 distinct CDR3 sequences, roughly 30% of them singletons. Concerning this clonotype itself: Its antigen is not known.

V was clipped by 5 bases and J by 6 bases, with 10 bases between them. The CDR3 runs to 12 residues. The germline gives CDR1 SGHVT, CDR2 SQSDAQ. The chain employs TRBV7-4 and TRBJ1-1, with D uncertain. The TCR comes from a human donor in good health (CMV status not recorded). Some clones in this sample may be carry-over from other donors' samples. The material sequenced was cultured CD8+ T cells from PBMCs, taken from culture after CMV antigen stimulation. The CDR3 here is CASSLSWAEAFF. As DNA, the CDR3 is TGTGCCAGCAGCCTCTCGTGGGCTGAAGCTTTCTTT.